The entry that follows covers one TCR beta chain sequence. This clonotype was picked up a small number of times. Its antigen is unknown. No much larger clone is present one base from it, and per-base qualities are unavailable. The germline V gene encodes CDR1 SNHLY and CDR2 FYNNEI. The junction carries 8 bases between V and J, which are trimmed by 5 bases and 6 bases respectively. The CDR3, cysteine through phenylalanine, is 12 amino acids long. Kept here is only the CDR3 DNA, which spans 36 bases and is read in frame from base 1. This specimen's treatment or condition label, per the study, means: in vitro stimulation with specific CMV peptide epitopes to enrich CMV-specific T cells. The sample is drawn from a study of T cell repertoires in cytomegalovirus infection (dated by TCRdb to about 2019). With respect to the entire study: Recently identified HLA-C-restricted CMV epitopes, whose presentation resists viral immunomodulation, were targeted by peptide stimulations together with well-studied HLA-B-restricted epitopes. Because public TCR beta signatures pointed to carriage of CMV infection together with the matching HLA type, the HLA type of each donor mattered for the analysis.

The research as a whole found: In both this cohort and an independent cohort of some 350 donors, the cumulative frequency of public TCR beta family members distinguished carriers of CMV infection plus the relevant HLA type. The ex vivo response was dominated by HLA-C-restricted CMV-specific TCR beta clonotypes, which also provided the single most frequent clonotype in two of eight donors.

For sequencing, an Illumina HiSeq 1500 was employed. In TCRdb, the public reads were trimmed at Q25 with fastp and aligned with MiXCR, with productive beta chains retained. When rows share a CDR3 protein, they turn into one entry using the most common DNA and genes. The sample table lists roughly 920,000 distinct CDR3 sequences, 30% to 40% of them with a count of one. The leading ten clones occupy about an eighth of the sample. This clonotype was sampled from a human donor in good health (CMV status not recorded). Some clones in this sample may be carry-over from other donors' samples. The rearranged chain carries TRBV2 and TRBJ1-5; the best D guess is TRBD1, with 6 bases matching. Sequencing was performed on cultured CD8+ T cells from PBMCs, taken from culture after CMV antigen stimulation. At the DNA level, the sequence is TGTGCCAGCAGTCCAGGGGTTCAGCCCCAGCATTTT. It is translated as CASSPGVQPQHF.